The entry below gives a single T cell receptor (beta chain) sequence along with its context. It has no known antigen specificity. Base qualities are not at hand, and no much larger clone is one base apart. TCRbeta CDR3 regions were amplified from genomic DNA by means of the immunoSEQ Assay, a bias-controlled multiplex PCR. In the source study's methods: Within the assay, amplification of reference gene primers was used to estimate how many nucleated cells each sample contained. To quantify the absolute abundance of each unique TCRbeta CDR3 rearrangement, sequence reads were collapsed and filtered. For each sample, productive Simpson clonality was calculated as the square root of Simpson's diversity index across productive rearrangements. Held by TCRdb, this immuneACCESS table contains in-frame sequences only and omits some clones. Under half of the omission traces to an unresolved V gene where checked; the cause of the rest is unknown. Clone size and V and J calls were adopted from that table, with D and trimming inferred from the DNA. The sample contains 140,000 to 150,000 clones, roughly 91% of them found a single time. Around 2.9% of the sample is taken by the ten largest.

Collaborating institutions collected whole blood in K2EDTA tubes following their own protocols. For TCRbeta analysis, collaborator samples were shipped as frozen whole blood, as isolated PBMCs, or as DNA extracted from either sample type. The data derive from a study of blood T cell repertoires in COVID-19 (dated by TCRdb to the early 2020s). A note on the overall study: Samples covering the acute and convalescent phases of COVID-19 were provided by collaborators in the United States, Italy and Spain. The material from the prospective study consisted of cDNA or gDNA derived from T cells, B-cell-depleted T cells, or PBMCs. The dataset comprised deeply sampled blood TCRbeta repertoires from subjects exposed to, actively infected with, or recovered from COVID-19. The repertoires were released in a freely available public database meant as a resource for research on the immune response to SARS-CoV-2. The samples were drawn from two sources: the first 160 participants of the ongoing ImmuneRACE study, and over 950 subjects contributed by 6 global collaborators. Nearly every sample came with metadata listing a de-identified subject ID, COVID-19 status, age in years and sex. Where available, HLA class I and class II types were obtained from metadata supplied by the sample provider rather than from assay-based typing.

The study at large found these results: Clinical and demographic metadata were provided uncurated, with the amount varying by source and participant.

The receptor was isolated from a man in his fifties or sixties with active or convalescent COVID-19. Sample: peripheral blood.

The CDR3 protein: CASSTGTANTEAFF. The DNA is as follows: TGTGCCAGCAGTACCGGGACAGCGAACACTGAAGCTTTCTTT. This chain is built from TRBV6-5 and TRBJ1-1, with 7 middle bases fitting TRBD1. Per the germline V gene, MNHEY is the CDR1 and SVGAGI is the CDR2. Taken from cysteine to phenylalanine, the CDR3 has 14 residues. The only DNA kept is the CDR3, 42 bases in frame from the first base. Trimmed from V: 5 bases; trimmed from J: 1 base; junction bases lacking a gene match: 4.